The 28 T cell receptor beta chains listed next were all sequenced from one sample in a study of lymphopenia after photon versus proton radiotherapy. The protocol was immunoSEQ multiplex PCR, while the TCRdb copy is restricted to in-frame clones and leaves out a portion. The table shows 150,000 to 200,000 clones, with 70% to 90% occurring only once. This specimen consisted of peripheral blood, obtained from a patient treated with photon-based radiotherapy. Receptor source: a man over 45 with gastric cancer.

V and J are TRBV7-6 and TRBJ1-1; the match to TRBD1 covers 8 bases. The J segment lost 5 bases and the V segment lost 1 base, leaving 0 bases of the junction unmatched. This CDR3 has 13 residues. Germline V gives CDR1 SGHVS, CDR2 FNYEAQ. The CDR3 protein is CASSLGTGTEAFF. In DNA, the CDR3 is TGTGCCAGCAGCTTAGGGACAGGGACTGAAGCTTTCTTT.

This rearrangement joins TRBV28 to TRBJ1-3; D is perhaps TRBD1 (5 bases). The CDR3 has 14 amino acids. From germline, CDR1 is MDHEN and CDR2 SYDVKM. Trimming left V 11 bases short and J 0 bases short, with 14 bases between. DNA for the CDR3: TGTGCCGGGGGAGGAGGGATCTCTGGAAACACCATATATTTT. Translating it yields CAGGGGISGNTIYF.

Worth noting for this clone: One end of the junction fails to match germline, which may point to a read error. The J gene is TRBJ2-1, the V gene TRBV7-7; D unresolved. Germline values: CDR1 SSHAT, CDR2 FNYEAQ (reference sequence). CDR3 size: 13 residues. The CDR3 sequence: CASGLGRTNEQFF. DNA of the CDR3: TGTGCCAGCGGCTTGGGTAGAACCAATGAGCAGTTCTTC.

The chain is built from TRBV7-2 and TRBJ2-7; 8 bases line up with TRBD2. V shed 3 bases and J 0 bases; nucleotides not matched to a gene: 10. In germline, CDR1 is SGHTA, CDR2 FQGNSA. This CDR3 comprises 17 residues. This chain's CDR3 is CASSLMSGSASSYEQYF. The DNA of the CDR3 is TGTGCCAGCAGCTTGATGAGCGGGAGCGCCAGCTCCTACGAGCAGTACTTC.

This chain connects TRBV18 to TRBJ2-2, with D possibly TRBD2 on 6 matching bases. Trimming left V 0 bases short and J 3 bases short, with 14 bases between. CDR1 is KGHSH, CDR2 LQKENI, per germline. CDR3 length: 17 residues. CDR3 amino acids: CASSPPFSSDDTGELFF. The CDR3, as DNA: TGTGCCAGCTCACCACCGTTTTCTAGCGACGACACCGGGGAGCTGTTTTTT.

This clone was seen a single time. This chain joins TRBV28 and TRBJ1-2; D is uncertain. Germline CDR1 MDHEN, CDR2 SYDVKM. Trimming stripped 6 bases from V and 5 bases from J, with 10 bases between. This CDR3 is built from 12 residues. For the CDR3, the DNA is TGTGCCAGCAGGACATCGGGGTATGGCTACACCTTC. This encodes CASRTSGYGYTF.

The chain carries TRBV2 and TRBJ1-3; D ambiguous. The V end lost 8 bases, the J end lost 0 bases, and 14 bases lay between the germline ends. CDR1 is SNHLY and CDR2 is FYNNEI in the germline V gene. CDR3 length: 15 amino acids. The DNA of the CDR3 is TGTGCCAGCTCTGGGGTCTTCCGCTCTGGAAACACCATATATTTT. This encodes CASSGVFRSGNTIYF.

The rearrangement joins TRBV6-5 to TRBJ1-1, with 7 bases fitting TRBD1. The V gene end was trimmed by 5 bases and the J gene end by 1 base; junction bases not matched to a gene: 1. The CDR3 spans 13 residues. CDR1 is MNHEY, CDR2 SVGAGI, per germline. The CDR3 coding sequence is TGTGCCAGCAGTCGGACAGGGAACACTGAAGCTTTCTTT. This translates into CASSRTGNTEAFF.

This chain uses TRBV19 with TRBJ2-7; perhaps D is TRBD1 or TRBD2 (5 bases each). Germline V CDR1 and CDR2: LNHDA, SQIVND (reference sequence). With 9 bases removed from V and 0 bases from J, the gap between germline ends came to 12 bases. The CDR3 totals 13 residues. In nucleotides, the CDR3 is TGTGCCAGCCGGGACCTCCCCTCCTACGAGCAGTACTTC. Translation gives CASRDLPSYEQYF.

The chain employs TRBV2 and TRBJ1-4; D uncertain. The CDR3 loop spans 16 amino acids. The germline gives CDR1 SNHLY, CDR2 FYNNEI. V gave up 6 bases and J gave up 0 bases, with 14 bases separating them. CDR3 bases: TGTGCCAGCAGCCAGGAGGCAGTTGCAACTAATGAAAAACTGTTTTTT. This codes for CASSQEAVATNEKLFF.

V is TRBV7-9 and J is TRBJ2-7, with D uncertain. Trimming took off 2 bases at V and 0 bases at J, with 5 bases between the two ends. The CDR3 runs 13 residues. CDR1 is SEHNR, CDR2 FQNEAQ, per germline (reference sequence). As DNA, the CDR3 is TGTGCCAGCAGCTTATCGAGCTCCTACGAGCAGTACTTC. Protein: CASSLSSSYEQYF.

This clone was observed a single time. The chain links TRBV6-6 to TRBJ1-2; D perhaps matches TRBD1 (5 bases). The CDR3 has 14 residues. V lost 2 bases and J lost 3, with 10 bases in between. CDR1 is MNHNY, CDR2 SVGAGI, per germline (reference sequence). CDR3 residues: CASSYPGDDYGYTF. The CDR3 DNA reads TGTGCCAGCAGTTACCCCGGGGACGACTATGGCTACACCTTC.

This clone was recorded once. V and J are TRBV27 and TRBJ2-3, with 13 bases identical to TRBD2. Per the germline V gene, CDR1 is MNHEY and CDR2 is SMNVEV (reference sequence). The CDR3 loop spans 15 amino acids. J lost 4 bases, V lost 6 bases, and 4 bases had no gene match. CDR3 in amino acids: CASSLGLAGADTQYF. CDR3 in DNA: TGTGCCAGCAGCCTCGGACTAGCGGGAGCAGATACGCAGTATTTT.

The genes are TRBV9 and TRBJ2-5, with D perhaps TRBD1 (6 bases). This CDR3 comprises 14 residues. Germline V gives CDR1 SGDLS, CDR2 YYNGEE. V was clipped by 1 base and J by 2 bases, with 9 bases between them. In DNA, the CDR3 is TGTGCCAGCAGCGTATCGGACAGACAAGAGACCCAGTACTTC. Translation: CASSVSDRQETQYF.

The chain has TRBV4-1 and TRBJ2-6; no clear D gene. CDR1 is MGHRA and CDR2 is YSYEKL in the germline V gene. Trimming shortened V by 0 bases and J by 2 bases, and 11 bases separated the two germline ends. This CDR3 contains 17 residues. Here the CDR3 reads CASSQDPGRTGANVLTF. The DNA for the CDR3 is TGCGCCAGCAGCCAAGATCCGGGTCGGACTGGGGCCAACGTCCTGACTTTC.

The chain links TRBV18 to TRBJ1-1, with 8 bases that match TRBD1. Unmatched junction bases numbered 0, after V lost 0 bases and J lost 0 bases. CDR3 size: 15 residues. Germline V gene sequence: CDR1 KGHSH, CDR2 LQKENI. CDR3 bases: TGTGCCAGCTCACCACCGACAGGGGTGAACACTGAAGCTTTCTTT. This sequence encodes CASSPPTGVNTEAFF.

The chain links TRBV5-1 to TRBJ2-1, with D tentatively TRBD1 (6 bases). The V end was cut by 1 base, the J end by 0 bases, with 11 bases between. The CDR3 is made up of 16 amino acids. Germline CDR1 is SGHRS and CDR2 is YFSETQ. This chain's CDR3 is CASSLTGMSSYNEQFF. Written as DNA, the CDR3 is TGCGCCAGCAGCTTGACAGGGATGAGCTCCTACAATGAGCAGTTCTTC.

The rearrangement joins TRBV19 to TRBJ2-2; the D gene is possibly TRBD1 (6 bases). CDR3 length: 16 residues. Trimming took off 0 bases at V and 0 bases at J, with 8 bases between the two ends. Germline loops: CDR1 LNHDA, CDR2 SQIVND (reference sequence). CDR3: CASSIEGGTNTGELFF. As DNA, the CDR3 is TGTGCCAGTAGTATAGAAGGGGGTACGAACACCGGGGAGCTGTTTTTT.

The V gene is TRBV14, the J gene TRBJ2-1; 13 nucleotides align to TRBD2. The CDR3 extends over 18 amino acids. Germline V lookup: CDR1 SGHDN, CDR2 FVKESK. V was pared by 5 bases and J by 0 bases, with 7 bases of the junction left unmatched. The CDR3 DNA reads as TGTGCCAGCAGCTCACTAGCGGGAGGGAAGAGCTCCTACAATGAGCAGTTCTTC. Protein sequence: CASSSLAGGKSSYNEQFF.

V gene TRBV7-9 combines with J gene TRBJ2-6; D remains ambiguous. CDR1 is SEHNR, CDR2 FQNEAQ, per germline (reference sequence). This CDR3 region has 10 residues. Trimming took off 5 bases at V and 12 bases at J, with 5 bases between the two ends. CDR3 region: CASSPAVLTF. The CDR3 region has the DNA TGTGCCAGCAGCCCAGCCGTCCTGACTTTC.

The CDR3 spells CASSPPGGRGNQPQHF. In nucleotides, the CDR3 is TGTGCCAGCAGCCCCCCTGGCGGCAGGGGCAATCAGCCCCAGCATTTT. This chain links TRBV7-9 with TRBJ1-5; tentatively, D is TRBD1 (5 bases). There are 16 residues in the CDR3. V was trimmed by 5 bases and J by 2 bases, leaving 16 bases between them. Germline lookup yields CDR1 SEHNR and CDR2 FQNEAQ (reference sequence).

The rearrangement joins TRBV6-5 to TRBJ2-7; 10 nucleotides line up with TRBD1. The V and J ends lost 4 bases and 5 bases, in that order; junction bases with no gene match: 5. The CDR3 length is 14 residues. Germline V gene data show CDR1 as MNHEY and CDR2 as SVGAGI. The DNA of the CDR3 is TGTGCCAGCAGTTGGGACAGGGGAAGTGACGAGCAGTACTTC. Protein product: CASSWDRGSDEQYF.

V is TRBV25-1 and J is TRBJ1-5, with 9 bases identical to TRBD1. Germline values: CDR1 MGHDK, CDR2 SYGVNS. This CDR3 is 13 amino acids long. Trimming cost V 8 bases and J 7 bases; bases outside gene matches: 6. The CDR3 protein is CASRDREDQPQHF. In DNA, the CDR3 is TGTGCCAGCCGGGACAGGGAGGACCAGCCCCAGCATTTT. Based on the CDR3 plus reference TRBV25-1 and TRBJ1-5, the full variable domain is EADIYQTPRYLVIGTGKKITLECSQTMGHDKMYWYQQDPGMELHLIHYSYGVNSTEKGDLSSESTVSRIRTEHFPLTLESARPSHTSQYLCASRDREDQPQHFGDGTRLSIL.

The V gene is TRBV7-6, the J gene TRBJ2-7; 10 bases are shared with TRBD2. CDR1 and CDR2 (germline): SGHVS, FNYEAQ. The trim removed 5 bases at V and 6 bases at J, leaving 10 bases unmatched. The CDR3 is 15 residues long. The CDR3 DNA follows: TGTGCCAGCAGCCGACGTAGCGGGAGGCGAGGCGAGCAGTACTTC. Translating gives CASSRRSGRRGEQYF.

The V call is TRBV25-1, the J call TRBJ1-5; D gene unclear. The CDR3 extends over 15 amino acids. In germline, CDR1 is MGHDK, CDR2 SYGVNS. The V end lost 4 bases, the J end lost 1 base, and 11 bases lay between the germline ends. CDR3 DNA: TGTGCCAGCAGTGGGGAGGGTTGGAGCAATCAGCCCCAGCATTTT. It is translated as CASSGEGWSNQPQHF.

This sequence joins TRBV9 and TRBJ1-3, with D uncertain. Between the trimmed V and J ends, which lost 1 base and 2 bases, there was a span of 7 bases. Germline CDR1 and CDR2: SGDLS and YYNGEE. CDR3 size: 14 residues. The CDR3 here is CASSVSGTGNTIYF. CDR3 coding DNA: TGTGCCAGCAGCGTATCTGGGACTGGAAACACCATATATTTT. Filled out from reference TRBV9 and TRBJ1-3, the complete variable domain reads DSGVTQTPKHLITATGQRVTLRCSPRSGDLSVYWYQQSLDQGLQFLIQYYNGEERAKGNILERFSAQQFPDLHSELNLSSLELGDSALYFCASSVSGTGNTIYFGEGSWLTVV.

The chain links TRBV2 to TRBJ2-7, with D hard to call. The CDR3 is 13 residues long. Germline V lookup: CDR1 SNHLY, CDR2 FYNNEI. Between the trimmed V and J ends, which lost 4 bases and 5 bases, there was a span of 12 bases. The chain's CDR3 is CASSVPLSNEQYF. For the CDR3, the DNA is TGTGCCAGCAGTGTCCCCCTAAGCAACGAGCAGTACTTC.

With respect to this clone: This CDR3 is also generated by other DNA sequences in the sample. V usage is TRBV7-2 and J usage is TRBJ2-7, with 7 bases aligning to TRBD2. The germline gives CDR1 SGHTA, CDR2 FQGNSA. The J segment lost 2 bases and the V segment lost 1 base, leaving 5 bases of the junction unmatched. The CDR3 has 15 residues. The CDR3 sequence: CASSLGGGSPYEQYF. CDR3 nucleotides: TGTGCCAGCAGCTTAGGTGGCGGGAGTCCCTACGAGCAGTACTTC.